This passage covers 32 T cell receptor beta chains from one sample sequenced in a study of shared clonotypes between healthy human individuals. Sequencing used immunoSEQ multiplex PCR; TCRdb keeps in-frame clones, though not all of them. The sample comprises approximately 840,000 clones, about 96% of which are singletons, and less than 0.3% rests with the top ten. Cells designated naive CD8 were CD45RO-negative and were positively selected for CCR7, with terminally differentiated effector memory CD45RA+ cells excluded. Sequencing was done on a sample of naive CD8+ T cells sorted from blood. The receptors derive from a man younger than 40 in good health.

V is TRBV7-2 and J is TRBJ1-4; D is uncertain. Trimming removed 1 base at V and 0 bases at J, with 15 bases between. Germline assignment: CDR1 SGHTA and CDR2 FQGNSA. This CDR3 comprises 18 residues. The CDR3 is CASSLEVWAAATNEKLFF. CDR3 bases: TGTGCCAGCAGCTTAGAGGTGTGGGCAGCCGCAACTAATGAAAAACTGTTTTTT. Based on the CDR3 plus reference TRBV7-2 and TRBJ1-4, the full variable domain is GAGVSQSPSNKVTEKGKDVELRCDPISGHTALYWYRQSLGQGLEFLIYFQGNSAPDKSGLPSDRFSAERTGGSVSTLTIQRTQQEDSAVYLCASSLEVWAAATNEKLFFGSGTQLSVL.

The V call is TRBV28, the J call TRBJ1-1, with D tentatively TRBD1 (5 bases). Germline values: CDR1 MDHEN, CDR2 SYDVKM. CDR3 length: 15 residues. The V gene lost 6 bases and the J gene lost 3 bases, with 17 bases spanning the gap. The CDR3 region has the DNA TGTGCCAGCAGGCTCAGGGTTGAGGTGGACACTGAAGCTTTCTTT. It yields the protein CASRLRVEVDTEAFF.

This chain uses TRBV28 with TRBJ2-1; D is undetermined. The germline CDR1 and CDR2 sequences are MDHEN and SYDVKM. V lost 4 bases and J 7 bases, leaving 14 bases between the germline ends. The CDR3 covers 14 residues. CDR3: CASSSPVGLNEQFF. The CDR3 coding sequence is TGTGCCAGCAGTTCGCCCGTGGGCTTGAATGAGCAGTTCTTC.

The rearrangement links TRBV28 to TRBJ2-7; 9 bases are shared with TRBD2. Germline CDR1 reads MDHEN; CDR2 reads SYDVKM. This CDR3 has 17 residues. After removal of 5 bases from V and 7 bases from J, the junction contained 18 bases not matched to a gene. CDR3 protein: CASSTPLAGDNLVEQYF. CDR3 DNA sequence: TGTGCCAGCAGTACACCTTTAGCGGGAGATAACCTAGTAGAGCAGTACTTC.

This clone was seen only once. The rearrangement uses TRBV7-9 and TRBJ1-4; D gene ambiguous. Germline V lookup: CDR1 SEHNR, CDR2 FQNEAQ (reference sequence). The V and J ends lost 1 base and 8 bases respectively, with 20 bases between them. This CDR3 region has 17 residues. CDR3 amino acids: CASSLVPARMRKEKLFF. CDR3 in DNA: TGTGCCAGCAGCTTAGTCCCAGCCCGTATGAGGAAGGAAAAACTGTTTTTT.

This chain uses TRBV5-4 with TRBJ1-2; no clear D gene. Deletions cut 1 base from V and 5 bases from J, with 12 bases between. The germline V gene encodes CDR1 SGHNT and CDR2 YYREEE (reference sequence). CDR3 length: 14 amino acids. CDR3 in DNA: TGTGCCAGCAGCTTGTCTGGGCCGAGATATGGCTACACCTTC. It specifies CASSLSGPRYGYTF.

The rearrangement uses TRBV7-9 and TRBJ2-3; 10 bases line up with TRBD1. CDR3 size: 16 residues. The ends lost 7 bases at V and 6 bases at J; junction bases unmatched: 13. The germline CDR1 and CDR2 sequences are SEHNR and FQNEAQ (reference sequence). The CDR3 region has the DNA TGTGCCAGCACCATAATAGGGGGACAGGGGTTCGATACGCAGTATTTT. Its protein is CASTIIGGQGFDTQYF.

This clone was observed a single time. This chain links TRBV4-3 with TRBJ2-7, with 10 nucleotides matching TRBD2. This CDR3 is built from 17 residues. CDR1 and CDR2 from the germline V gene are LGHNA and YSLEER. J was trimmed by 0 bases and V by 0 bases; bases with no gene match: 5. The CDR3 is CASSQDLGLAASYEQYF. As DNA, the CDR3 is TGCGCCAGCAGCCAAGATCTAGGACTAGCGGCCTCCTACGAGCAGTACTTC.

The J gene is TRBJ2-5, the V gene TRBV29-1, with D tentatively TRBD1 (8 bases). The CDR3 extends over 15 amino acids. CDR1 is SQVTM, CDR2 ANQGSEA, per germline. Trimming removed 4 bases from V and 5 bases from J, with 20 bases in between. CDR3: CSVGPVTGEGETQYF. DNA for the CDR3: TGCAGCGTTGGACCTGTGACAGGGGAGGGGGAGACCCAGTACTTC.

This chain connects TRBV6-6 to TRBJ2-1; TRBD2 matches at 11 bases. The germline CDR1 and CDR2 sequences are MNHNY and SVGAGI (reference sequence). V lost 7 bases to trimming and J lost 6 bases; unmatched junction nucleotides: 5. This CDR3 contains 14 residues. CDR3 residues: CASTYGTSGNEQFF. CDR3 in DNA: TGTGCCAGCACATACGGGACTAGCGGCAATGAGCAGTTCTTC.

The rearrangement joins TRBV7-9 to TRBJ2-1; 13 bases map to TRBD2. This CDR3 comprises 16 residues. From germline, CDR1 is SEHNR and CDR2 FQNEAQ (reference sequence). Trimming at V came to 6 bases and at J to 9 bases, leaving 11 bases not matched to a gene. CDR3 protein: CASSTPGLAGVSEQFF. In nucleotides, the CDR3 is TGTGCCAGCAGTACTCCCGGACTAGCGGGAGTGAGTGAGCAGTTCTTC.

The genes are TRBV14 and TRBJ2-7; TRBD1 aligns across 10 bases. Trimming at V came to 4 bases and at J to 2 bases, leaving 2 bases not matched to a gene. Germline-derived CDR1 and CDR2 are SGHDN and FVKESK. The CDR3 sequence is 14 residues long. CDR3 DNA sequence: TGTGCCAGCAGCCGCGGGACAGGGGCCTACGAGCAGTACTTC. This sequence encodes CASSRGTGAYEQYF.

This clone was found once. The J gene is TRBJ2-1, the V gene TRBV4-3; 8 bases fit TRBD2. J gave up 2 bases and V 0 bases, and 3 bases lay outside the gene matches. This CDR3 is built from 16 residues. Germline V lookup: CDR1 LGHNA, CDR2 YSLEER. This CDR3 is CASSQEGAGAYNEQFF. DNA of the CDR3: TGCGCCAGCAGCCAAGAAGGAGCGGGAGCCTACAATGAGCAGTTCTTC.

A word on this clone: This specimen includes other DNA sequences encoding the same CDR3. V is TRBV27 and J is TRBJ2-7; the D is unclear. The length of the CDR3 is 14 residues. V was shortened by 3 bases and J by 0 bases, with 9 bases between the two germline ends. The germline V gene has CDR1 MNHEY and CDR2 SMNVEV (reference sequence). CDR3: CASSFGRSSYEQYF. Here the CDR3 DNA reads TGTGCCAGCAGTTTCGGGCGTTCCTCCTACGAGCAGTACTTC.

The chain carries TRBV15 and TRBJ2-7; weak D call: TRBD2 (6 bases). Deletions cut 4 bases from V and 6 bases from J, with 16 bases between. Germline CDR1 is LNHNV and CDR2 is YYDKDF (reference sequence). The CDR3 contains 14 residues. The DNA of the CDR3 is TGTGCCACCAGCATTGGAGCCGGGGGAGGCGAGCAGTACTTC. The encoded protein is CATSIGAGGGEQYF.

The chain links TRBV28 to TRBJ1-2; D gene uncertain. The CDR3 is 15 residues long. CDR1 is MDHEN and CDR2 is SYDVKM in the germline V gene. V was shortened by 8 bases and J by 4 bases, with 20 bases between the two germline ends. CDR3 sequence reads: CASQFPGGASYGYTF. Here the CDR3 DNA reads TGTGCCAGCCAGTTCCCGGGCGGAGCCTCCTATGGCTACACCTTC.

The CDR3 DNA reads TGTGCCAGCAGTGATGATTTCAGAAACACTGAAGCTTTCTTT. Its translation is CASSDDFRNTEAFF. The rearrangement links TRBV25-1 to TRBJ1-1; D call uncertain. Germline CDR1 is MGHDK and CDR2 is SYGVNS. Trimming pared 3 bases from V and 2 bases from J, leaving 10 bases between. This CDR3 has 14 residues.

The chain is built from TRBV11-2 and TRBJ2-1; the match to TRBD2 covers 8 bases. Losses at the gene ends were 5 bases for V and 5 bases for J; bases not matched to a gene: 11. The CDR3 totals 16 residues. Germline CDR1 is SGHAT and CDR2 is FQNNGV. The CDR3 loop is CASSAPREVRNNEQFF. As DNA, the CDR3 is TGTGCCAGCAGCGCTCCGCGGGAGGTCAGGAACAATGAGCAGTTCTTC.

This chain uses TRBV28 with TRBJ1-5; possible D gene TRBD1, 6 bases. The CDR3 has 16 amino acids. The ends were cut back, 6 bases at V and 4 bases at J, with 19 bases in the middle. From germline, CDR1 is MDHEN and CDR2 SYDVKM. The DNA for the CDR3 is TGTGCCAGCAGCCTAGTCAGGGGACTCCAAAATCAGCCCCAGCATTTT. Its translation: CASSLVRGLQNQPQHF.

The chain links TRBV1 to TRBJ1-1. TRBV1 is listed as a pseudogene. This CDR3 region has 15 residues. The CDR3 loop is CTSSQQTRMNTEAFF. The CDR3 region has the DNA TGCACCAGCAGCCAACAGACCCGTATGAACACTGAAGCTTTCTTT.

Turning to this clone: This specimen includes other DNA sequences encoding the same CDR3. The rearrangement joins TRBV27 to TRBJ2-1; D ambiguous. In germline, CDR1 is MNHEY, CDR2 SMNVEV (reference sequence). The CDR3 runs 13 residues. Deletions cut 2 bases from V and 2 bases from J, with 4 bases between. Here the CDR3 reads CASSLGAYNEQFF. In DNA form, the CDR3 reads TGTGCCAGCAGTTTAGGGGCCTACAATGAGCAGTTCTTC.

The chain couples TRBV6-5 to TRBJ2-7; 8 bases align to TRBD2. The V and J ends lost 8 bases and 0 bases, in that order; junction bases with no gene match: 6. The CDR3 loop spans 14 amino acids. Germline lookup yields CDR1 MNHEY and CDR2 SVGAGI. The CDR3 bases are TGTGCCAGCCGGGAGGGAGCTAGCTCCTACGAGCAGTACTTC. Translation: CASREGASSYEQYF.

This rearrangement joins TRBV5-6 to TRBJ1-1; D gene unclear. Germline lookup yields CDR1 SGHDT and CDR2 YYEEEE. Trimming removed 1 base at V and 0 bases at J, with 19 bases between. The CDR3 runs to 18 residues. The CDR3 coding sequence is TGTGCCAGCAGCTTGAAGGTAGTTAGGCTCCCTATGAACACTGAAGCTTTCTTT. As protein: CASSLKVVRLPMNTEAFF.

This chain links TRBV29-1 with TRBJ2-2; 7 positions agree with TRBD2. Germline trimming cut 7 bases from V and 6 bases from J; bases unmatched to any gene: 8. CDR1 and CDR2 (germline): SQVTM, ANQGSEA. The CDR3 covers 13 residues. CDR3 in DNA: TGCAGCGCGAGGCTAGCGGAGGCCGGGGAGCTGTTTTTT. Translating gives CSARLAEAGELFF.

The CDR3 DNA is TGTGCCAGCGCCACAGGTAGCGTTCGGTTCTTC. As protein: CASATGSVRFF. V is TRBV28 and J is TRBJ2-1, with D tentatively TRBD1 or TRBD2 (5 bases each). V gave up 8 bases and J gave up 15 bases, with 17 bases separating them. Germline CDR1 is MDHEN and CDR2 is SYDVKM. The CDR3 consists of 11 residues.

This chain connects TRBV30 to TRBJ1-5; D may be TRBD1 (5 bases). CDR3 length: 13 residues. The V end was cut by 2 bases, the J end by 10 bases, with 15 bases between. In germline, CDR1 is GTSNPN, CDR2 SVGIG (reference sequence). As DNA, the CDR3 is TGTGCCTGGAGTCTTCAGGGTAGCGCACCCCAGCATTTT. This gives the protein CAWSLQGSAPQHF.

This chain's CDR3 is CASSGWDEVETQYF. The CDR3, as DNA: TGTGCCAGCAGTGGGTGGGACGAGGTGGAGACCCAGTACTTC. The chain combines TRBV7-8 with TRBJ2-5; D possibly uses TRBD1 or TRBD2 (5 bases each). The CDR3 has 14 residues. Germline V gene lookup returns CDR1 SGHVS and CDR2 FQNEAQ. Trimming removed 6 bases from V and 5 bases from J, with 16 bases in between.

The chain carries TRBV5-4 and TRBJ2-7; possible D gene TRBD1, 6 bases. The germline gives CDR1 SGHNT, CDR2 YYREEE (reference sequence). The CDR3 sequence is 15 residues long. The V end was cut by 5 bases, the J end by 2 bases, with 17 bases between. CDR3 amino acids: CASRSLSDRTYEQYF. Written as DNA, the CDR3 is TGTGCCAGCAGAAGTCTTAGCGACAGGACCTACGAGCAGTACTTC.

The CDR3, as DNA: TGTGCCAGCAAACTGACACCTACCTACGAGCAGTACTTC. Protein product: CASKLTPTYEQYF. The chain carries TRBV27 and TRBJ2-7, with D unresolved. CDR1 MNHEY and CDR2 SMNVEV come from the germline V gene (reference sequence). The ends were cut back, 7 bases at V and 2 bases at J, with 12 bases in the middle. The CDR3 spans 13 residues.

This chain joins TRBV29-1 and TRBJ2-7; perhaps TRBD1 as D (6 bases). There are 14 residues in the CDR3. Per germline, CDR1 SQVTM and CDR2 ANQGSEA. V lost 4 bases and J 0 bases, leaving 13 bases between the germline ends. The CDR3 region is CSVGARDNSYEQYF. The CDR3 region has the DNA TGCAGCGTTGGGGCCCGGGACAACTCCTACGAGCAGTACTTC.

The chain has TRBV7-9 and TRBJ2-1; 8 positions agree with TRBD2. Losses at the gene ends were 0 bases for V and 10 bases for J; bases not matched to a gene: 11. This CDR3 contains 16 residues. Per the germline V gene, CDR1 is SEHNR and CDR2 is FQNEAQ (reference sequence). CDR3 protein: CASSLAQSGSFSEQFF. Here the CDR3 DNA reads TGTGCCAGCAGCTTAGCGCAAAGCGGGAGTTTCAGCGAGCAGTTCTTC.

The gene calls are TRBV25-1 and TRBJ2-3; D remains ambiguous. Trimming stripped 0 bases from V and 0 bases from J, with 7 bases between. CDR1 and CDR2 from the germline V gene are MGHDK and SYGVNS. CDR3 length equals 15 residues. DNA for the CDR3: TGTGCCAGCAGTGAATATGGCAGGAGCACAGATACGCAGTATTTT. Encoded protein: CASSEYGRSTDTQYF.